A single sample gave rise to the 22 T cell receptor beta chains below, sequenced in a study of blood T cell repertoires in COVID-19 (TCRdb year 2020). The library was obtained by the immunoSEQ multiplex PCR assay. In its TCRdb copy, this immuneACCESS table keeps in-frame sequences only and misses some clones. Where compared with another copy, unresolved V genes explain less than half of these, and the others have no known cause. In this sample the table shows tens of thousands of clones, roughly 90% of which occur a single time. Approximately 1.6% of the sample lies in the top ten. The source material was peripheral blood. The receptors were sampled from a man aged 45 to 65 with acute or convalescent COVID-19.

The J gene is TRBJ1-1, the V gene TRBV18, with a weak D call TRBD1 (6 bases). Germline V gives CDR1 KGHSH, CDR2 LQKENI. V lost 3 bases to trimming and J lost 3 bases, with 17 bases between them. This CDR3 comprises 16 residues. CDR3 sequence reads: CASSPLQGSSYTEAFF. The CDR3 bases are TGTGCCAGCTCACCCCTTCAGGGGAGCAGCTACACTGAAGCTTTCTTT.

V usage is TRBV11-2 and J usage is TRBJ2-1, with TRBD1 matching 7 bases. J was trimmed by 8 bases and V by 5 bases; bases with no gene match: 6. The germline V gene encodes CDR1 SGHAT and CDR2 FQNNGV. The CDR3 has 13 residues. CDR3 DNA: TGTGCCAGCAGCGGCGACAGGGCTCATGAGCAGTTCTTC. Amino acid sequence: CASSGDRAHEQFF.

This sequence joins TRBV27 and TRBJ2-7; 11 nucleotides align to TRBD2. Germline V gives CDR1 MNHEY, CDR2 SMNVEV (reference sequence). Trimming removed 4 bases from V and 5 bases from J; junction bases left unmatched: 10. The CDR3 runs 16 residues. CDR3 in DNA: TGTGCCAGCAGTTCAGTGTCTAGCGGGAGGCTGCACGAGCAGTACTTC. This sequence encodes CASSSVSSGRLHEQYF.

The genes are TRBV29-1 and TRBJ1-2, with a possible D match to TRBD1 (6 bases). V was trimmed by 4 bases and J by 4 bases, leaving 13 bases between them. This CDR3 contains 13 residues. Germline V gene data show CDR1 as SQVTM and CDR2 as ANQGSEA. The CDR3 region has the DNA TGCAGCGTTGGGCGCGGGGGGGCCTATGGCTACACCTTC. This translates into CSVGRGGAYGYTF.

The genes are TRBV28 and TRBJ1-1; perhaps TRBD1 as D (5 bases). Germline loops: CDR1 MDHEN, CDR2 SYDVKM. This CDR3 region has 16 residues. V was cut by 3 bases and J by 2 bases, with 16 bases left in between. The CDR3 sequence: CASSFLGGRGNTEAFF. The CDR3 bases are TGTGCCAGCAGTTTTCTGGGGGGAAGAGGAAACACTGAAGCTTTCTTT.

This chain uses TRBV30 with TRBJ1-4; no firm D call. Looked up from germline, CDR1 is GTSNPN and CDR2 is SVGIG (reference sequence). V dropped 0 bases and J dropped 7 bases, with 15 bases sitting between them. This CDR3 comprises 15 residues. CDR3 in amino acids: CAWSVPGLGSEKLFF. CDR3 DNA sequence: TGTGCCTGGAGTGTACCCGGACTGGGGAGTGAAAAACTGTTTTTT. The full variable domain, rest sourced from reference TRBV30 and TRBJ1-4, is SQTIHQWPATLVQPVGSPLSLECTVEGTSNPNLYWYRQAAGRGLQLLFYSVGIGQISSEVPQNLSASRPQDRQFILSSKKLLLSDSGFYLCAWSVPGLGSEKLFFGSGTQLSVL.

The chain links TRBV4-3 to TRBJ2-3, with D perhaps matching TRBD2 (5 bases). V lost 0 bases and J lost 2, with 15 bases in between. Germline V gene lookup returns CDR1 LGHNA and CDR2 YSLEER. This CDR3 comprises 17 residues. The CDR3 here is CASSQDFRTPTTDTQYF. In DNA form, the CDR3 reads TGCGCCAGCAGCCAAGATTTCCGGACTCCAACCACAGATACGCAGTATTTT.

J is TRBJ1-4 and V is TRBV28, with a weak D call TRBD1 (5 bases). Germline CDR1 is MDHEN and CDR2 is SYDVKM. The V and J ends lost 5 bases and 0 bases respectively, with 13 bases between them. The CDR3 length is 16 residues. CDR3: CASSRTGAATNEKLFF. CDR3 bases: TGTGCCAGCAGTAGAACAGGCGCTGCAACTAATGAAAAACTGTTTTTT.

This chain joins TRBV6-5 and TRBJ1-1; D perhaps matches TRBD1 (6 bases). The CDR3 sequence is 14 residues long. Trimming stripped 3 bases from V and 4 bases from J, with 12 bases between. The germline V gene encodes CDR1 MNHEY and CDR2 SVGAGI. The DNA for the CDR3 is TGTGCCAGCAGTTATGTAGGGGGACCCACTGAAGCTTTCTTT. Residues: CASSYVGGPTEAFF.

The chain is built from TRBV7-8 and TRBJ2-1, with a possible D match to TRBD2 (7 bases). The CDR3 extends over 16 amino acids. Between the trimmed V and J ends, which lost 4 bases and 4 bases, there was a span of 17 bases. In germline, CDR1 is SGHVS, CDR2 FQNEAQ. The DNA for the CDR3 is TGTGCCAGCAGCTCCCAGTCGGGGGGCTTTTACAATGAGCAGTTCTTC. Amino acid sequence: CASSSQSGGFYNEQFF.

V and J are TRBV4-1 and TRBJ1-5; 7 bases line up with TRBD1. Losses at the gene ends were 3 bases for V and 0 bases for J; bases not matched to a gene: 5. The CDR3 is 16 amino acids. The germline gives CDR1 MGHRA, CDR2 YSYEKL. The CDR3 region has the DNA TGCGCCAGCAGCCACATCGGACAGGTTAGCAATCAGCCCCAGCATTTT. Amino acid sequence: CASSHIGQVSNQPQHF.

The gene calls are TRBV6-5 and TRBJ2-7; possibly TRBD1 for D (5 bases). The CDR3 sequence is 13 residues long. V lost 7 bases and J lost 2, with 12 bases in between. CDR1 is MNHEY and CDR2 is SVGAGI in the germline V gene. CDR3 DNA: TGTGCCAGCAACAGGCAGGTAACCTACGAGCAGTACTTC. Encoded protein: CASNRQVTYEQYF.

J is TRBJ1-4 and V is TRBV28; D not resolved. The V gene's germline CDR1 is MDHEN and CDR2 SYDVKM. The CDR3 runs 14 residues. Trimming cost V 6 bases and J 6 bases, with 14 bases left between them. CDR3 in amino acids: CASSPPRDYEKLFF. The CDR3, as DNA: TGTGCCAGCAGCCCACCCCGGGATTATGAAAAACTGTTTTTT.

This chain connects TRBV18 to TRBJ2-3; D gene unclear. V dropped 1 base and J dropped 5 bases, with 4 bases sitting between them. Germline loops: CDR1 KGHSH, CDR2 LQKENI. The CDR3 is 12 residues long. CDR3 protein: CASSPRRDTQYF. In DNA form, the CDR3 reads TGTGCCAGCTCACCACGTAGAGATACGCAGTATTTT. Drawing the rest from reference TRBV18 and TRBJ2-3, the complete variable domain is NAGVMQNPRHLVRRRGQEARLRCSPMKGHSHVYWYRQLPEEGLKFMVYLQKENIIDESGMPKERFSAEFPKEGPSILRIQQVVRGDSAAYFCASSPRRDTQYFGPGTRLTVL.

The chain has TRBV10-3 and TRBJ2-5; TRBD2 agrees at 11 bases. Germline lookup yields CDR1 ENHRY and CDR2 SYGVKD. The CDR3 totals 17 residues. Trimming cost V 5 bases and J 2 bases; bases outside gene matches: 10. CDR3 residues: CAISSLPSGGTQETQYF. CDR3 sequence (DNA): TGTGCCATCAGTTCACTCCCTAGCGGGGGGACTCAAGAGACCCAGTACTTC.

This chain links TRBV5-1 with TRBJ1-4; 7 bases line up with TRBD1. Germline V gene lookup returns CDR1 SGHRS and CDR2 YFSETQ. CDR3 length: 15 residues. J lost 1 base, V lost 5 bases, and 5 bases had no gene match. The CDR3 is CASSSGGGTNEKLFF. The CDR3 region has the DNA TGCGCCAGCAGTTCAGGGGGAGGAACTAATGAAAAACTGTTTTTT. The full variable domain, completed using reference TRBV5-1 and TRBJ1-4, is KAGVTQTPRYLIKTRGQQVTLSCSPISGHRSVSWYQQTPGQGLQFLFEYFSETQRNKGNFPGRFSGRQFSNSRSEMNVSTLELGDSALYLCASSSGGGTNEKLFFGSGTQLSVL.

The chain combines TRBV7-2 with TRBJ2-1; 7 nucleotides align to TRBD2. Germline V gives CDR1 SGHTA, CDR2 FQGNSA. The trim removed 5 bases at V and 10 bases at J, leaving 14 bases unmatched. CDR3 length equals 15 residues. CDR3 sequence reads: CASSRRAGWGGEQFF. The CDR3 coding sequence is TGTGCCAGCAGCCGTCGGGCAGGCTGGGGGGGAGAGCAGTTCTTC.

The chain is built from TRBV11-1 and TRBJ1-2, with 8 bases lining up with TRBD1. CDR3 size: 16 residues. After removal of 2 bases from V and 6 bases from J, the junction contained 11 bases not matched to a gene. Germline assignment: CDR1 SGHAT and CDR2 FQDESV (reference sequence). CDR3 DNA sequence: TGTGCCAGCAGCTTAAACCCAGGGGGCATACGGAATGGCTACACCTTC. It encodes CASSLNPGGIRNGYTF.

CDR3 in amino acids: CASSLGKGAGANVLTF. The CDR3 bases are TGTGCCAGCAGTTTAGGCAAGGGGGCTGGGGCCAACGTCCTGACTTTC. This chain joins TRBV27 and TRBJ2-6, with D perhaps TRBD1 (6 bases). In germline, CDR1 is MNHEY, CDR2 SMNVEV (reference sequence). With 2 bases removed from V and 2 bases from J, the gap between germline ends came to 10 bases. This CDR3 region has 16 residues.

The V gene is TRBV27, the J gene TRBJ1-1; the D gene is possibly TRBD1 (6 bases). V was clipped by 6 bases and J by 4 bases, with 12 bases between them. This CDR3 contains 13 residues. Germline CDR1 is MNHEY and CDR2 is SMNVEV (reference sequence). The CDR3 nucleotides are TGTGCCAGCAGCACAGGGTGGGGCACTGAAGCTTTCTTT. Its translation is CASSTGWGTEAFF.

The chain employs TRBV5-4 and TRBJ1-2, with D perhaps matching TRBD1 (5 bases). Trimming took off 3 bases at V and 4 bases at J, with 10 bases between the two ends. Germline loops: CDR1 SGHNT, CDR2 YYREEE (reference sequence). The CDR3 has 13 amino acids. The CDR3, as DNA: TGTGCCAGCAGCTATCAAGACAGCTATGGCTACACCTTC. Protein sequence: CASSYQDSYGYTF.

V gene TRBV19 combines with J gene TRBJ1-4; D might be TRBD1 (6 bases). Deletions cut 3 bases from V and 7 bases from J, with 9 bases between. This CDR3 comprises 13 residues. Germline V gives CDR1 LNHDA, CDR2 SQIVND (reference sequence). CDR3 residues: CASSIRGGEKLFF. The CDR3, as DNA: TGTGCCAGTAGTATCAGAGGGGGTGAAAAACTGTTTTTT.